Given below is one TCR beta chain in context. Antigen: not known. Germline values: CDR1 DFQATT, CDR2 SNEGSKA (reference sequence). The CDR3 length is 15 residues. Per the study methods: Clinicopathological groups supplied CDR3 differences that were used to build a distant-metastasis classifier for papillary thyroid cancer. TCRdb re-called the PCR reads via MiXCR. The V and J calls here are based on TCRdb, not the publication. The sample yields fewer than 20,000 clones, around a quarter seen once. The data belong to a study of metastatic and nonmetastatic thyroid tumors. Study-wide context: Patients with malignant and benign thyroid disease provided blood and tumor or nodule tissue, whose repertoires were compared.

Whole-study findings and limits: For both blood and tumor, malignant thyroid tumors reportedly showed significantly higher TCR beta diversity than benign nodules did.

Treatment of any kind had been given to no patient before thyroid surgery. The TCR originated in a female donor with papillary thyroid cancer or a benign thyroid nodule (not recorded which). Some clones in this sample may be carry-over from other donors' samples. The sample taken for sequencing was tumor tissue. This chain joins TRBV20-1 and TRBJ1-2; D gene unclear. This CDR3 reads CITWRGFEQNYGYTF. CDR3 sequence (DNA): TGCATAACCTGGAGAGGATTTGAGCAGAACTATGGCTACACCTTC.